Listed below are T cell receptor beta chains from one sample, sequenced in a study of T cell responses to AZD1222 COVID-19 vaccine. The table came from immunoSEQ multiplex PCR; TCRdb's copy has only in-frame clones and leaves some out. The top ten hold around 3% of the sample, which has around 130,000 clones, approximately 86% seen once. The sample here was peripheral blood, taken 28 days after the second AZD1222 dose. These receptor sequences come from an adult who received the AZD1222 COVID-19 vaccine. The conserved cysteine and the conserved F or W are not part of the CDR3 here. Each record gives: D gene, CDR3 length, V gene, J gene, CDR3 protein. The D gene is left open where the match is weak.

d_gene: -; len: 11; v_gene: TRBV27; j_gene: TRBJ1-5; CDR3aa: ASSFGALQPQH
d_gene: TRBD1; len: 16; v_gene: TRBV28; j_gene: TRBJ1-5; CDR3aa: ASSFGQGGLYSNQPQH
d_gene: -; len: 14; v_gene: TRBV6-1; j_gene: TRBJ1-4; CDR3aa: ASSEAFGRANEKLF
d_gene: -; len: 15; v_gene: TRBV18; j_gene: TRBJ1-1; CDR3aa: ASSPRGVRERNTEAF
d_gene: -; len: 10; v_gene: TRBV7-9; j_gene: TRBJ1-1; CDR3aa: ASSLSTTEAF
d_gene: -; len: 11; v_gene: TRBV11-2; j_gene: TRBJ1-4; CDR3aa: ASSLDLQGKLF
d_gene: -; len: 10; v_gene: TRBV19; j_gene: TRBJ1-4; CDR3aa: ASSIGGQKLF
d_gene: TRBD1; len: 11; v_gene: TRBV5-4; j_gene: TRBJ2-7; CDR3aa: ASSLWDRPKQY
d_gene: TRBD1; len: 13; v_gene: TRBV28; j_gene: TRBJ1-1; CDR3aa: ASSSLGTGGTEAF
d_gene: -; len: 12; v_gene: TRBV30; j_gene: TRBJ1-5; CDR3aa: AFSHFSAGQPQH
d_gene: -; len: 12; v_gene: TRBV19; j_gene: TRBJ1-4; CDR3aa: ASSPLFTNEKLF
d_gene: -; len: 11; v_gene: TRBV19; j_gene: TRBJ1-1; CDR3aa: ASTRTEYTEAF
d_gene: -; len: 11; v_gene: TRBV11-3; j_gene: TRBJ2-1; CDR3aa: ASSFSRYNEQF
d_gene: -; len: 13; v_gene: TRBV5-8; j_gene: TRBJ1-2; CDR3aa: ASSLIVGGRHGYT
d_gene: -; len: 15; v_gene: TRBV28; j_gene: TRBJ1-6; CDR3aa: ASSRRGVTLYNSPLH
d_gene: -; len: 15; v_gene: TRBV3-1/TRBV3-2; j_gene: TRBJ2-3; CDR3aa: ASSRDGPPGSRDTQY
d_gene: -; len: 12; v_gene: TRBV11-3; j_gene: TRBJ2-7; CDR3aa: ASSQDSSSYEQY
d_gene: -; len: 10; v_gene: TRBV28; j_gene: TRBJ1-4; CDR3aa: ATAGTNEKLF
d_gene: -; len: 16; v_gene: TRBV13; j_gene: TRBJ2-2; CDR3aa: ASSFQRRLRGVTGELF
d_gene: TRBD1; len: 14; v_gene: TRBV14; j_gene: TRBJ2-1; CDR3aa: ASSWLNGTDPRQQF
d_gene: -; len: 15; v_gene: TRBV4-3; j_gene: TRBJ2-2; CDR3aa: ASSQDVAGPWAGELF
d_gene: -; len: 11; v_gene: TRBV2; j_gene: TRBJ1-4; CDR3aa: ASSYREDEKLF
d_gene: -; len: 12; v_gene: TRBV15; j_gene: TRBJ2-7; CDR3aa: ATSRDPGAYEQY
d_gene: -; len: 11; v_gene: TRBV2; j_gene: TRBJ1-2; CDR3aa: ASSDSTYYGYT
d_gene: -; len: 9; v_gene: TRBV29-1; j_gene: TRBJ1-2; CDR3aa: SVRQGNGYT
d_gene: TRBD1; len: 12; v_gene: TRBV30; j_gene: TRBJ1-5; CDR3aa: AWSEGQGPEPQH
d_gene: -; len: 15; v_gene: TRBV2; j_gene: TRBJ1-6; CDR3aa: ASSEALLGTGTSPLH
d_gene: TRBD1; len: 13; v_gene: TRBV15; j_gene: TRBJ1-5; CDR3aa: ATSRTNRGEQPQH
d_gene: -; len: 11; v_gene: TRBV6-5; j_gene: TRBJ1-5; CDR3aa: ASSSGGNQPQH
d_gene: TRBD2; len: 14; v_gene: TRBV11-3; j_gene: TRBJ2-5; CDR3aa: ASSLGTSGGQETQY
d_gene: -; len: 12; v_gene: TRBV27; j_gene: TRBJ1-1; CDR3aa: ASSPYDRNTEAF
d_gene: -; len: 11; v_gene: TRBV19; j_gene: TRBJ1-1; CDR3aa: ASSIDMNTEAF
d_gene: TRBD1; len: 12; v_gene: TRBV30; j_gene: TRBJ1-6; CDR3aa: AWSRQGAGSPLH
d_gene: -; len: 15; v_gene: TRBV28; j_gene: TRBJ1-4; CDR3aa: ASSLGQLSGLGEKLF
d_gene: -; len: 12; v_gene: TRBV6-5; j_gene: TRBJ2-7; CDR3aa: ASSYRGTDYEQY
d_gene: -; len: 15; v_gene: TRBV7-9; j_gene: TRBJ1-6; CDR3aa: ASSLEGGSSYNSPLH
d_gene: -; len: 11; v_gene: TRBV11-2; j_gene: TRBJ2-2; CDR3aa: ASSPLYTGELF
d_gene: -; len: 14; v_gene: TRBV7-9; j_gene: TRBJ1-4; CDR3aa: ASNDFGGGLNEKLF
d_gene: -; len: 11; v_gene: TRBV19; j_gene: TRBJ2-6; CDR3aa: ASSARGANVLT
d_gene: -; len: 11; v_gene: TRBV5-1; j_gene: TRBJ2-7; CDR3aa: ASSLGQLDEQY
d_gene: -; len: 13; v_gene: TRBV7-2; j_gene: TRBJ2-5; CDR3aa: ASSLEIQGGKTQY
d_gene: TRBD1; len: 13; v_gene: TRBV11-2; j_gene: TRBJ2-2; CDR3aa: ASSSGQGTTGELF
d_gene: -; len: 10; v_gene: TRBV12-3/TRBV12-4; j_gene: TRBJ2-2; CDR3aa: ASTQRAGELF
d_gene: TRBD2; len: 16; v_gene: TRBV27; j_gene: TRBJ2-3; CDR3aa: ASSTGLAGGQRTDTQY